This is a list of T cell receptor beta chains from one sample in a study of blood T cells in healthy people across ages. Each CDR3 protein is one row after TCRdb ran MiXCR on the 5' RACE reads. The sample lists 1.5 million to 2 million distinct CDR3 sequences; less than 50% were seen once. Material for sequencing was blood. These receptor sequences come from a woman aged 40 to 55 in good health. Both conserved end residues are trimmed from each CDR3. Expanded clones are given a class, and other clones once, few, many or no size at all.

size,J,V,CDR3
few,TRBJ1-5,TRBV4-2,ASSPPGKEGQPQH
NA,TRBJ1-2,TRBV5-5,ASSSEGGHT
NA,TRBJ2-3,TRBV5-1,ASSSFLGDRGPADTQY
NA,TRBJ1-4,TRBV4-3,ASSQDGEGEREKLF
few,TRBJ2-5,TRBV5-1,ASSWTLSPTGETQY
once,TRBJ2-7,TRBV6-5,ASRQTTGGYEQY
NA,TRBJ2-1,TRBV7-7,ASSLELRTSGNEQF
few,TRBJ2-7,TRBV20-1,SAPRLAGAAYEQY
NA,TRBJ2-7,TRBV20-1,SANGVGIEQY
NA,TRBJ2-5,TRBV7-8,ASSFGRGEETQY
NA,TRBJ2-3,TRBV20-1,SAPGTGGFSSTDTQY
NA,TRBJ2-1,TRBV29-1,SVFASGLAGISYNEQF
few,TRBJ2-7,TRBV4-3,ASSHGDGYEQY
NA,TRBJ2-5,TRBV29-1,SVGGISGGLGTQY
once,TRBJ1-1,TRBV29-1,SGLGLSTEAF
once,TRBJ1-1,TRBV20-1,SARASSGTEAF
NA,TRBJ2-1,TRBV4-2,ASSQDEASGRNEQF
NA,TRBJ1-2,TRBV20-1,GAREAGTQNGYT
NA,TRBJ1-2,TRBV6-6,ASSPKGGNYGYT